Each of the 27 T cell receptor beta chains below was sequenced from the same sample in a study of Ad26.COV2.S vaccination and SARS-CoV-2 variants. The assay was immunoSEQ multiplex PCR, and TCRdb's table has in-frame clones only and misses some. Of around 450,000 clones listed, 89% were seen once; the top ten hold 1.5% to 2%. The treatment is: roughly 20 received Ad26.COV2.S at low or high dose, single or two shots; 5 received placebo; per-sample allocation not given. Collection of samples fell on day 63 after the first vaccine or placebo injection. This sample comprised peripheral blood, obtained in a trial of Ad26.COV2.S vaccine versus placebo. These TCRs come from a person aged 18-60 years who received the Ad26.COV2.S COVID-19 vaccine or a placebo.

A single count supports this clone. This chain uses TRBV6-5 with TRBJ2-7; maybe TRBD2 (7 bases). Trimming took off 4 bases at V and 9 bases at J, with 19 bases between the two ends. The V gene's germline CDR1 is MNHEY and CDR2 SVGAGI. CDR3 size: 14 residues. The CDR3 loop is CASSFGQGGGGQYF. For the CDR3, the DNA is TGTGCCAGCAGTTTCGGGCAGGGAGGGGGAGGGCAGTACTTC.

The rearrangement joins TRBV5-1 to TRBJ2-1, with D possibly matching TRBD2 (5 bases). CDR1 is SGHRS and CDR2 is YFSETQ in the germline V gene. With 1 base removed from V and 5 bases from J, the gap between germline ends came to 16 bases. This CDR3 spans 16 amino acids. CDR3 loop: CASSLFGITANNEQFF. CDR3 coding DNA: TGCGCCAGCAGCTTGTTCGGGATTACAGCCAACAATGAGCAGTTCTTC.

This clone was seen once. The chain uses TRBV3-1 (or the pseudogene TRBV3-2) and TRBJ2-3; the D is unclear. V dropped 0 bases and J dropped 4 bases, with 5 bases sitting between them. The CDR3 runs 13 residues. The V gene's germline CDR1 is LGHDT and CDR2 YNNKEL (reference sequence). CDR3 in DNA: TGTGCCAGCAGCCAAGATCGACCAGATACGCAGTATTTT. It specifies CASSQDRPDTQYF.

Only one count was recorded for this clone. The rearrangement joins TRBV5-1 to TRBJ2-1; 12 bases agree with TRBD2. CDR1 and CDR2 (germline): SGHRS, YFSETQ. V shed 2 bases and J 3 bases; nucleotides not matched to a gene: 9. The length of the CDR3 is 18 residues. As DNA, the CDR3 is TGCGCCAGCAGCTTTGCTCTAGCGGGGGGGCAGGACTACAATGAGCAGTTCTTC. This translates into CASSFALAGGQDYNEQFF.

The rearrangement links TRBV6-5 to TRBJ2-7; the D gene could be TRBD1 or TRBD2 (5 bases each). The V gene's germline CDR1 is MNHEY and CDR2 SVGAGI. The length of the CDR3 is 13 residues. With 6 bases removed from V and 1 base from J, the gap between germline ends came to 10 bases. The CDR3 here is CASRRDGSYEQYF. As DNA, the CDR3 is TGTGCCAGCAGGAGGGACGGGTCCTACGAGCAGTACTTC.

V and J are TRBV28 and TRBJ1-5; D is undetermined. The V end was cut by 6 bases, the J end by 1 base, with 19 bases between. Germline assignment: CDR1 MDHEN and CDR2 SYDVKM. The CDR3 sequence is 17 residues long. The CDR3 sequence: CASSRMSLRISNQPQHF. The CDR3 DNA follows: TGTGCCAGCAGCCGTATGTCCCTCCGGATCAGCAATCAGCCCCAGCATTTT.

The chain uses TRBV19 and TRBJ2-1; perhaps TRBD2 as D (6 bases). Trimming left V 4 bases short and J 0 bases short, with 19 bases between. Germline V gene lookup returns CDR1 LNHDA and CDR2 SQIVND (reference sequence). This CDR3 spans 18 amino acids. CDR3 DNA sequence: TGTGCCAGTAGTAAGGGATATCGGGGGAGGAGCTCCTACAATGAGCAGTTCTTC. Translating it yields CASSKGYRGRSSYNEQFF.

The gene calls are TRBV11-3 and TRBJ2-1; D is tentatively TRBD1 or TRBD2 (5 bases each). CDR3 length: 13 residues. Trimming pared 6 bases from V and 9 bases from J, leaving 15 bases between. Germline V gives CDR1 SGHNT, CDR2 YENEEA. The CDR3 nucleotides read TGTGCCAGCAGGAAAAGTGCTGGGGGTGAGCAGTTCTTC. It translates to CASRKSAGGEQFF.

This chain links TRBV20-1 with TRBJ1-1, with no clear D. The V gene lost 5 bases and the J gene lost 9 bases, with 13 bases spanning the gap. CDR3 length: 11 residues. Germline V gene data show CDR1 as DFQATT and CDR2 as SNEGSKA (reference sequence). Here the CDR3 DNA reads TGCAGTGCTCCGAACGTGAGGAAAGCTTTCTTT. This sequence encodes CSAPNVRKAFF.

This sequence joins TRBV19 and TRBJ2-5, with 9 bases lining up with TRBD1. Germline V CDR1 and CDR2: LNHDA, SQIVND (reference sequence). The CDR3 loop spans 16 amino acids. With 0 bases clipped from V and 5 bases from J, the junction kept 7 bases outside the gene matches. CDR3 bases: TGTGCCAGTAGTATAGAAGGGACAGGGCCCCGGGAGACCCAGTACTTC. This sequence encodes CASSIEGTGPRETQYF.

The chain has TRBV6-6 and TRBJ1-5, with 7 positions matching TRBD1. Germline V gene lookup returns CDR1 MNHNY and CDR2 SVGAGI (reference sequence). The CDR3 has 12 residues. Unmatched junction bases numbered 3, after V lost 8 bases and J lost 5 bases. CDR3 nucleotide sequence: TGTGCCAGCCGTACAGGGGATCAGCCCCAGCATTTT. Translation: CASRTGDQPQHF.

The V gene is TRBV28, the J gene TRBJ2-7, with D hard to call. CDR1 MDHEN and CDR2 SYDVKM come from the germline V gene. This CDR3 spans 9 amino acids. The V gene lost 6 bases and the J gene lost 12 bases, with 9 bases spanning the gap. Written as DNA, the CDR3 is TGTGCCAGCAGCAACCTGGGGTACTTC. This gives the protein CASSNLGYF.

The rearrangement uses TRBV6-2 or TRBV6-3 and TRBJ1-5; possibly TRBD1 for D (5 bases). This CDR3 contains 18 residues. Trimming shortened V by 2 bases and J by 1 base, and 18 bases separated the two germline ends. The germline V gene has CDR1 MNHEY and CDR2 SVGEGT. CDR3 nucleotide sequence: TGTGCCAGCAGTTACGGAAAGGAGGGGCTTTGGAGCAATCAGCCCCAGCATTTT. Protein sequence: CASSYGKEGLWSNQPQHF.

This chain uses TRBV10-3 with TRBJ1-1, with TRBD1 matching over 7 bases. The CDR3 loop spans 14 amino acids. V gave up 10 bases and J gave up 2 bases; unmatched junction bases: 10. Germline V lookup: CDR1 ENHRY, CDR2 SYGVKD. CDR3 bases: TGTGCCACGCAAGGGGGCGTTTATAACACTGAAGCTTTCTTT. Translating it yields CATQGGVYNTEAFF.

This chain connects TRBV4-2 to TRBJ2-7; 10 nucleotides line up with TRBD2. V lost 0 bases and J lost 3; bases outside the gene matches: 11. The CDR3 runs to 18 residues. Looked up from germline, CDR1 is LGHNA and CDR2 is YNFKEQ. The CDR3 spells CASSQDALAGAPIYEQYF. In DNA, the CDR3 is TGTGCCAGCAGCCAAGATGCCCTAGCGGGAGCCCCAATCTACGAGCAGTACTTC.

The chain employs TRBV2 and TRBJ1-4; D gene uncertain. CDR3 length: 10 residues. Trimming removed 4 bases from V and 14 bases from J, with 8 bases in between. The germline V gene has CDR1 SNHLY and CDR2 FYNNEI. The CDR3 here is CASSGGNLFF. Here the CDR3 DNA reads TGTGCCAGCAGTGGGGGTAATCTGTTTTTT.

CDR3 region: CASSTGQLRTF. The CDR3 bases are TGTGCCAGTAGTACGGGACAGCTAAGGACCTTC. The rearrangement links TRBV19 to TRBJ1-2, with 7 bases aligning to TRBD1. The CDR3 length is 11 residues. The V gene's germline CDR1 is LNHDA and CDR2 SQIVND (reference sequence). With V trimmed by 4 bases and J by 14 bases, 7 bases remained unmatched.

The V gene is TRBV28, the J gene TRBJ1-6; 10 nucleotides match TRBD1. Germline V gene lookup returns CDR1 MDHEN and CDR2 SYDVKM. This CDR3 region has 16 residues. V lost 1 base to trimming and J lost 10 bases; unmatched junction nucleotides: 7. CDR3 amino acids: CASSLFGTGVLSPLHF. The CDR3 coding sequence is TGTGCCAGCAGTTTATTTGGGACAGGGGTTCTCTCACCCCTCCACTTT.

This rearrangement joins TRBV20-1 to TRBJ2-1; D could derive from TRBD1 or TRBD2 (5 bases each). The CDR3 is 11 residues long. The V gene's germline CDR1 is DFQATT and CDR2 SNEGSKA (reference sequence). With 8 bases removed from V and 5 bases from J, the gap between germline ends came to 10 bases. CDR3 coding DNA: TGCAGTTTGTGGGGGAACAATGAGCAGTTCTTC. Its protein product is CSLWGNNEQFF.

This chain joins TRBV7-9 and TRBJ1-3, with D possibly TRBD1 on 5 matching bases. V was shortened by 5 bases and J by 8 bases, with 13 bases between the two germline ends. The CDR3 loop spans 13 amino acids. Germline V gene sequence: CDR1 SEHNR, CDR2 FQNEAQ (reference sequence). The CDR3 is CASSHNVGDTIYF. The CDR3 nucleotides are TGTGCCAGCAGCCACAATGTAGGGGACACCATATATTTT.

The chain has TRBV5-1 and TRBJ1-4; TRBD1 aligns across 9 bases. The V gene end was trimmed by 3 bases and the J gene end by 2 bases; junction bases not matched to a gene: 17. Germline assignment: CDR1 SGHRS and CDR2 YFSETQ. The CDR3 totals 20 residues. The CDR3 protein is CASSSLGAQGARGTNEKLFF. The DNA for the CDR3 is TGCGCCAGCAGCTCCCTTGGGGCACAGGGGGCGCGTGGTACTAATGAAAAACTGTTTTTT.

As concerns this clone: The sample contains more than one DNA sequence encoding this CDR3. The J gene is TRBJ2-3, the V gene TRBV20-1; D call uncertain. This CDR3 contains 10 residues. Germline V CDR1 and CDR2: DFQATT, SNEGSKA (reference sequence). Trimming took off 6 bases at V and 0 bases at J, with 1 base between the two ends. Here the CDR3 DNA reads TGCAGTGCAAGCACAGATACGCAGTATTTT. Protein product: CSASTDTQYF.

The CDR3 nucleotides read TGTGCCAGCAGCTTGGCTCAGGGGGGCTCCTACGAGCAGTACTTC. Its protein is CASSLAQGGSYEQYF. V gene TRBV7-3 combines with J gene TRBJ2-7; TRBD1 is a possible D gene (7 bases). The CDR3 is 15 amino acids. CDR1 is SGHTA, CDR2 FQGTGA, per germline. Trimming took off 3 bases at V and 0 bases at J, with 12 bases between the two ends.

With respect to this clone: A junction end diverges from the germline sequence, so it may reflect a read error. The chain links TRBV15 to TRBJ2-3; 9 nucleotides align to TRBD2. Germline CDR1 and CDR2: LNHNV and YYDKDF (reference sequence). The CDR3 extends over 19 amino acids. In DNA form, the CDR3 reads TGTCCCACCCCCCCAAAACCACCGCGGGGGGGCCCAGGGGCAGATACGCAGTATTTT. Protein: CPTPPKPPRGGPGADTQYF.

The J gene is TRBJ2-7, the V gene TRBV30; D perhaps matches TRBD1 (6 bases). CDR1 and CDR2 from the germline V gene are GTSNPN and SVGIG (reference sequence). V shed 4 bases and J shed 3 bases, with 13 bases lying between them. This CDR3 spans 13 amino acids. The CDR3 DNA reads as TGTGCCTGGAATACAGGGCATCTCTACGAGCAGTACTTC. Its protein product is CAWNTGHLYEQYF.

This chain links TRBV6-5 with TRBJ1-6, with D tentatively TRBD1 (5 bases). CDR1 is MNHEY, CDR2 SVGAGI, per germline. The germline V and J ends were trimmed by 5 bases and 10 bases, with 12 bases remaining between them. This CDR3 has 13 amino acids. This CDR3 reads CASSLRGDSPLHF. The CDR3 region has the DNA TGTGCCAGCAGTCTGCGGGGGGACTCACCCCTCCACTTT.

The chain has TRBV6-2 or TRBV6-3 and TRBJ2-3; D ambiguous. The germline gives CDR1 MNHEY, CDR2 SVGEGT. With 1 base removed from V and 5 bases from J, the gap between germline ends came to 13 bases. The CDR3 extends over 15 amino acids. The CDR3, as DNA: TGTGCCAGCAGTTACTTCGGCTCCACGCAAGATACGCAGTATTTT. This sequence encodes CASSYFGSTQDTQYF.